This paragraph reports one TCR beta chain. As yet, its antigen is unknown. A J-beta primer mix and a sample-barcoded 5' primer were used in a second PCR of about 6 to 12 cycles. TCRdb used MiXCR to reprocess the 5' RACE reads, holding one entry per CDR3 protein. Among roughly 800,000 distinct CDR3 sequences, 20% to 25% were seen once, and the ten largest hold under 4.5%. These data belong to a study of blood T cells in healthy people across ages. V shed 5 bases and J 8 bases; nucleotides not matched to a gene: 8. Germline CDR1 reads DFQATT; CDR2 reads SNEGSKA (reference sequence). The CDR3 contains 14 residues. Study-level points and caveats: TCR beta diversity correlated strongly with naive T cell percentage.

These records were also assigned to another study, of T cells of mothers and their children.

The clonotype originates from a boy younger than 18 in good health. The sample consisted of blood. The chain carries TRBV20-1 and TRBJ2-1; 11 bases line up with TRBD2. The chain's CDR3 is CSALTPSGGHEQFF. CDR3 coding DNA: TGCAGTGCTCTTACTCCTAGCGGGGGGCATGAGCAGTTCTTC.